A selection of T cell receptor beta chains follows, all from one sample in a study of blood T cell repertoires in COVID-19. Assay used: immunoSEQ multiplex PCR; TCRdb lists only in-frame clones, some missing. The profile shows around 250,000 clones, 90% of them singletons. Sequenced input: PBMCs or T cells enriched from blood (not recorded which). The receptors shown here come from a woman in her thirties with acute COVID-19. The CDR3 runs from the conserved cysteine through the conserved F or W. A D gene is named only where the DNA matches it firmly. Size tells how often a clone was seen (once, few, many) or the class of an expanded clone, and some rows leave it out.

d_call: TRBD2; v_call: TRBV30; clone_size: .; j_call: TRBJ2-7; cdr3_aa: CAWSVGGASGELPYEQYF; cdr3_nt: TGTGCCTGGAGTGTTGGGGGAGCTAGCGGAGAACTTCCCTACGAGCAGTACTTC
d_call: .; v_call: TRBV30; clone_size: .; j_call: TRBJ2-5; cdr3_aa: CAWSLWRTSGGQETQYF; cdr3_nt: TGTGCCTGGAGTCTGTGGAGGACAAGTGGGGGGCAAGAGACCCAGTACTTC
d_call: TRBD1; v_call: TRBV3-1/TRBV3-2; clone_size: .; j_call: TRBJ2-6; cdr3_aa: CASSQTTGAPNVLTF; cdr3_nt: TGTGCCAGCAGCCAAACGACAGGGGCCCCGAACGTCCTGACTTTC
d_call: TRBD1; v_call: TRBV5-5; clone_size: once; j_call: TRBJ2-7; cdr3_aa: CASSFGDRPPYEQYF; cdr3_nt: TGTGCCAGCAGCTTTGGGGACAGGCCCCCCTACGAGCAGTACTTC
d_call: .; v_call: TRBV7-9; clone_size: .; j_call: TRBJ2-3; cdr3_aa: CASSKPGLSTDTQYF; cdr3_nt: TGTGCCAGCAGTAAACCGGGACTCAGCACAGATACGCAGTATTTT
d_call: TRBD1; v_call: TRBV7-9; clone_size: .; j_call: TRBJ1-5; cdr3_aa: CASSSTGTNQPQHF; cdr3_nt: TGTGCCAGCAGCTCGACAGGGACCAATCAGCCCCAGCATTTT
d_call: TRBD2; v_call: TRBV9; clone_size: .; j_call: TRBJ2-5; cdr3_aa: CASSVGGRADETQYF; cdr3_nt: TGTGCCAGCAGCGTAGGCGGGAGGGCCGATGAGACCCAGTACTTC
d_call: TRBD2; v_call: TRBV30; clone_size: .; j_call: TRBJ2-7; cdr3_aa: CAWRMTSTSYEQYF; cdr3_nt: TGTGCCTGGAGAATGACTAGCACCTCCTACGAGCAGTACTTC
d_call: TRBD2; v_call: TRBV2; clone_size: .; j_call: TRBJ2-3; cdr3_aa: CASTSPLAGVADTQYF; cdr3_nt: TGTGCCAGCACTTCCCCCCTAGCGGGAGTGGCAGATACGCAGTATTTT
d_call: .; v_call: TRBV25-1; clone_size: .; j_call: TRBJ1-2; cdr3_aa: CASSELEASPYYGYTF; cdr3_nt: TGTGCCAGCAGTGAACTAGAGGCCAGCCCATACTATGGCTACACCTTC
d_call: .; v_call: TRBV7-2; clone_size: .; j_call: TRBJ1-2; cdr3_aa: CASSSSQGAHGYTF; cdr3_nt: TGTGCCAGCAGCTCCTCACAGGGAGCGCATGGCTACACCTTC
d_call: .; v_call: TRBV4-2; clone_size: .; j_call: TRBJ2-7; cdr3_aa: CASSQDRSLDEQYF; cdr3_nt: TGTGCCAGCAGCCAAGATAGATCCCTGGACGAGCAGTACTTC
d_call: TRBD2; v_call: TRBV5-1; clone_size: .; j_call: TRBJ2-7; cdr3_aa: CASSLAPGLAGGPREQYF; cdr3_nt: TGCGCCAGCAGCTTGGCCCCGGGACTAGCGGGAGGGCCTCGCGAGCAGTACTTC
d_call: TRBD2; v_call: TRBV25-1; clone_size: once; j_call: TRBJ2-5; cdr3_aa: CASMRQSGVCSETQYF; cdr3_nt: TGTGCCAGCATGAGACAGAGCGGGGTTTGTTCGGAGACCCAGTACTTC
d_call: .; v_call: TRBV5-1; clone_size: .; j_call: TRBJ1-1; cdr3_aa: CASSPASDRTEAFF; cdr3_nt: TGCGCCAGCAGCCCTGCGTCGGACAGAACTGAAGCTTTCTTT
d_call: .; v_call: TRBV28; clone_size: .; j_call: TRBJ1-2; cdr3_aa: CASSTTTSSNYGYTF; cdr3_nt: TGTGCCAGCAGTACCACAACCTCTTCTAACTATGGCTACACCTTC
d_call: .; v_call: TRBV28; clone_size: .; j_call: TRBJ1-4; cdr3_aa: CASSFIAATNEKLFF; cdr3_nt: TGTGCCAGCAGTTTTATAGCCGCAACTAATGAAAAACTGTTTTTT
d_call: .; v_call: TRBV4-3; clone_size: .; j_call: TRBJ1-5; cdr3_aa: CASSQDLGGAEPQHF; cdr3_nt: TGCGCCAGCAGCCAAGATCTGGGAGGTGCGGAGCCCCAGCATTTT
d_call: .; v_call: TRBV5-5; clone_size: .; j_call: TRBJ1-4; cdr3_aa: CASSFGGPTMNAKLFF; cdr3_nt: TGTGCCAGCAGCTTTGGGGGCCCAACCATGAATGCAAAACTGTTTTTT
d_call: TRBD1; v_call: TRBV3-1/TRBV3-2; clone_size: .; j_call: TRBJ1-5; cdr3_aa: CASSLGTGRNQPQHF; cdr3_nt: TGTGCCAGCAGCCTAGGGACAGGGCGAAATCAGCCCCAGCATTTT
d_call: TRBD2; v_call: TRBV7-3; clone_size: .; j_call: TRBJ2-3; cdr3_aa: CASSSGLAGGPPDTQYF; cdr3_nt: TGTGCCAGCAGCTCGGGACTAGCGGGAGGGCCTCCAGATACGCAGTATTTT
d_call: TRBD1; v_call: TRBV5-1; clone_size: once; j_call: TRBJ1-5; cdr3_aa: CASSFSGDRGRYSNQPQHF; cdr3_nt: TGCGCCAGCAGCTTTTCGGGGGACAGGGGACGTTATAGCAATCAGCCCCAGCATTTT
d_call: TRBD2; v_call: TRBV4-2; clone_size: once; j_call: TRBJ2-7; cdr3_aa: CASSQLAGPNEQYF; cdr3_nt: TGTGCCAGCAGCCAATTAGCGGGACCCAACGAGCAGTACTTC
d_call: TRBD1; v_call: TRBV7-2; clone_size: few; j_call: TRBJ1-1; cdr3_aa: CASSLEGQWTEAFF; cdr3_nt: TGTGCCAGCAGCTTAGAGGGACAGTGGACTGAAGCTTTCTTT
d_call: TRBD2; v_call: TRBV7-2; clone_size: .; j_call: TRBJ2-7; cdr3_aa: CASSLGLAGDVYEQYF; cdr3_nt: TGTGCCAGCAGCTTAGGGCTAGCGGGAGATGTCTACGAGCAGTACTTC
d_call: .; v_call: TRBV5-5; clone_size: .; j_call: TRBJ2-6; cdr3_aa: CASSPGGTAGSGANVLTF; cdr3_nt: TGTGCCAGCAGCCCAGGAGGGACAGCCGGATCTGGGGCCAACGTCCTGACTTTC
d_call: .; v_call: TRBV9; clone_size: .; j_call: TRBJ1-1; cdr3_aa: CATSQGLNTEAFF; cdr3_nt: TGTGCCACCTCCCAGGGATTGAACACTGAAGCTTTCTTT
d_call: .; v_call: TRBV30; clone_size: .; j_call: TRBJ1-2; cdr3_aa: CAWGSWGVGGYTF; cdr3_nt: TGTGCCTGGGGTTCGTGGGGGGTAGGTGGCTACACCTTC
d_call: .; v_call: TRBV24-1; clone_size: once; j_call: TRBJ2-2; cdr3_aa: CATSPLGRDTGELFF; cdr3_nt: TGTGCCACCAGTCCCCTGGGGCGCGACACCGGGGAGCTGTTTTTT
d_call: TRBD2; v_call: TRBV28; clone_size: .; j_call: TRBJ2-7; cdr3_aa: CASSFSLAGLSYEQYF; cdr3_nt: TGTGCCAGCAGTTTCAGCCTAGCGGGTTTGTCCTACGAGCAGTACTTC
d_call: TRBD2; v_call: TRBV7-3; clone_size: .; j_call: TRBJ2-1; cdr3_aa: CASSPFSGSGDEQFF; cdr3_nt: TGTGCCAGCAGCCCCTTTAGCGGGAGTGGGGATGAGCAGTTCTTC
d_call: .; v_call: TRBV29-1; clone_size: few; j_call: TRBJ1-5; cdr3_aa: CSVQVAGGNQPQHF; cdr3_nt: TGCAGCGTTCAGGTAGCAGGGGGCAATCAGCCCCAGCATTTT
d_call: TRBD1; v_call: TRBV18; clone_size: .; j_call: TRBJ1-3; cdr3_aa: CASSPVQGAVDTIYF; cdr3_nt: TGTGCCAGCTCACCCGTACAGGGGGCCGTGGACACCATATATTTT
d_call: .; v_call: TRBV5-1; clone_size: .; j_call: TRBJ2-7; cdr3_aa: CASSLNGFGGQPYEQYF; cdr3_nt: TGCGCCAGCAGCTTGAACGGTTTCGGTGGACAGCCCTACGAGCAGTACTTC
d_call: .; v_call: TRBV21-1; clone_size: few; j_call: TRBJ2-3; cdr3_aa: CASSPSGTDTQYF; cdr3_nt: TGTGCCAGCAGCCCTAGCGGCACAGATACGCAGTATTTT
d_call: .; v_call: TRBV18; clone_size: once; j_call: TRBJ1-4; cdr3_aa: CASSPNSPNEKLFF; cdr3_nt: TGTGCCAGCTCACCAAACAGCCCAAATGAAAAACTGTTTTTT
d_call: .; v_call: TRBV7-2; clone_size: .; j_call: TRBJ2-7; cdr3_aa: CASSSRSSDEQYF; cdr3_nt: TGTGCCAGCAGCTCGAGATCTAGCGACGAGCAGTACTTC
d_call: .; v_call: TRBV5-5; clone_size: .; j_call: TRBJ1-1; cdr3_aa: CASTPTANTEAFF; cdr3_nt: TGTGCCAGCACCCCGACAGCGAACACTGAAGCTTTCTTT
d_call: TRBD2; v_call: TRBV6-2/TRBV6-3; clone_size: .; j_call: TRBJ2-1; cdr3_aa: CASSYVKRDPYNEQFF; cdr3_nt: TGTGCCAGCAGTTACGTGAAGCGGGACCCCTACAATGAGCAGTTCTTC
d_call: .; v_call: TRBV28; clone_size: once; j_call: TRBJ1-5; cdr3_aa: CASSQPQDSNQPQHF; cdr3_nt: TGTGCCAGCAGTCAACCTCAGGATAGCAATCAGCCCCAGCATTTT
d_call: .; v_call: TRBV28; clone_size: .; j_call: TRBJ1-3; cdr3_aa: CASSLVGAGNTIYF; cdr3_nt: TGTGCCAGCAGTTTAGTAGGGGCTGGAAACACCATATATTTT
d_call: TRBD1; v_call: TRBV18; clone_size: .; j_call: TRBJ1-6; cdr3_aa: CASSPLGTVNSPLHF; cdr3_nt: TGTGCCAGCTCACCACTGGGGACAGTAAATTCACCCCTCCACTTT
d_call: .; v_call: TRBV7-6; clone_size: .; j_call: TRBJ2-7; cdr3_aa: CASSLVGGGTSWEQYF; cdr3_nt: TGTGCCAGCAGCTTAGTTGGTGGCGGGACCTCCTGGGAGCAGTACTTC
d_call: .; v_call: TRBV7-2; clone_size: .; j_call: TRBJ1-4; cdr3_aa: CASSLGLGGNEKLFF; cdr3_nt: TGTGCCAGCAGCTTAGGTTTGGGGGGGAATGAAAAACTGTTTTTT
d_call: .; v_call: TRBV6-5; clone_size: .; j_call: TRBJ2-2; cdr3_aa: CASSYSKRGGELFF; cdr3_nt: TGTGCCAGCAGTTACTCGAAGCGAGGCGGGGAGCTGTTTTTT
d_call: .; v_call: TRBV12-5; clone_size: .; j_call: TRBJ2-1; cdr3_aa: CASGQGMNEQFF; cdr3_nt: TGTGCTAGTGGTCAGGGGATGAATGAGCAGTTCTTC
d_call: TRBD2; v_call: TRBV5-1; clone_size: .; j_call: TRBJ2-3; cdr3_aa: CASSNRPPGLEVSDTQYF; cdr3_nt: TGCGCCAGCAGCAATCGACCACCGGGACTAGAGGTCTCAGATACGCAGTATTTT
d_call: .; v_call: TRBV28; clone_size: .; j_call: TRBJ1-1; cdr3_aa: CASSLGQAEAFF; cdr3_nt: TGTGCCAGCAGTTTAGGGCAAGCTGAAGCTTTCTTT
d_call: .; v_call: TRBV5-4; clone_size: .; j_call: TRBJ2-3; cdr3_aa: CASSLAQFTDTQYF; cdr3_nt: TGTGCCAGCAGCTTGGCACAGTTCACAGATACGCAGTATTTT
d_call: TRBD2; v_call: TRBV3-1/TRBV3-2; clone_size: .; j_call: TRBJ2-1; cdr3_aa: CASSQPLGGRSAREQFF; cdr3_nt: TGTGCCAGCAGCCAGCCCCTGGGAGGGAGATCTGCTAGGGAGCAGTTCTTC
d_call: .; v_call: TRBV3-1/TRBV3-2; clone_size: .; j_call: TRBJ1-1; cdr3_aa: CASSPLGDTEAFF; cdr3_nt: TGTGCCAGCAGCCCATTAGGGGACACTGAAGCTTTCTTT
d_call: .; v_call: TRBV29-1; clone_size: .; j_call: TRBJ2-2; cdr3_aa: CSVAQGELFF; cdr3_nt: TGCAGCGTTGCCCAGGGGGAGCTGTTTTTT
d_call: .; v_call: TRBV9; clone_size: .; j_call: TRBJ2-7; cdr3_aa: CASSVVGLSSYEQYF; cdr3_nt: TGTGCCAGCAGCGTAGTTGGGCTGAGCTCCTACGAGCAGTACTTC
d_call: .; v_call: TRBV9; clone_size: .; j_call: TRBJ2-7; cdr3_aa: CASSVASRELYEQYF; cdr3_nt: TGTGCCAGCAGCGTAGCCTCCCGGGAGCTCTACGAGCAGTACTTC
d_call: .; v_call: TRBV2; clone_size: .; j_call: TRBJ1-1; cdr3_aa: CASSAPGEAFF; cdr3_nt: TGTGCCAGCAGTGCTCCGGGTGAAGCTTTCTTT
d_call: TRBD1; v_call: TRBV6-6; clone_size: .; j_call: TRBJ1-2; cdr3_aa: CASSAGTGDYGYTF; cdr3_nt: TGTGCCAGCAGTGCCGGGACAGGAGACTATGGCTACACCTTC
d_call: TRBD1; v_call: TRBV7-9; clone_size: .; j_call: TRBJ1-1; cdr3_aa: CASSSRTGGEAFF; cdr3_nt: TGTGCCAGCAGCTCCCGGACAGGGGGCGAAGCTTTCTTT
d_call: TRBD1; v_call: TRBV19; clone_size: .; j_call: TRBJ2-1; cdr3_aa: CASSIDRGNEQFF; cdr3_nt: TGTGCCAGTAGTATCGACAGGGGAAATGAGCAGTTCTTC
d_call: .; v_call: TRBV7-9; clone_size: .; j_call: TRBJ2-7; cdr3_aa: CASSHRRGEYEQYF; cdr3_nt: TGTGCCAGCAGCCACCGCAGGGGAGAGTACGAGCAGTACTTC